The rows below give T cell receptor beta chains drawn from one sample of a study of beta chain features in type 1 diabetes. Clones were read by immunoSEQ multiplex PCR, and TCRdb kept only the in-frame ones, dropping some. The sample carries 500,000 to 700,000 clones, roughly 16% recorded once. The specimen sequenced was naive CD4+ T cells from blood. The receptors originated from a man between 18 and 35 years old in good health. Both conserved end residues are part of each CDR3. A D gene is named only where the DNA matches it firmly. The listing skips clone size in some rows; elsewhere it reads once, few, many or a size class.

-	TRBV7-2	TRBJ1-5	-	CASSLLRGGQPQHF	TGTGCCAGCAGCTTATTGCGGGGGGGTCAGCCCCAGCATTTT
-	TRBV7-3	TRBJ1-1	TRBD1	CASSIDRGSTEAFF	TGTGCCAGCAGCATAGACAGGGGGAGCACTGAAGCTTTCTTT
-	TRBV19	TRBJ1-1	-	CASSSAGNTEAFF	TGTGCCAGTAGTTCGGCAGGGAACACTGAAGCTTTCTTT
-	TRBV6-1	TRBJ2-7	TRBD1	CASSEQGLGGNEQYF	TGTGCCAGCAGCGAACAGGGGCTGGGTGGGAACGAGCAGTACTTC
-	TRBV27	TRBJ2-1	-	CASSFEGRYNEQFF	TGTGCCAGCAGTTTTGAGGGGAGATACAATGAGCAGTTCTTC
-	TRBV7-8	TRBJ2-1	TRBD1	CASTGTASYNEQFF	TGTGCCAGCACCGGGACAGCGAGCTACAATGAGCAGTTCTTC
-	TRBV27	TRBJ2-2	-	CASSSWGGTGELFF	TGTGCCAGCAGTTCATGGGGTGGCACCGGGGAGCTGTTTTTT
few	TRBV19	TRBJ2-4	-	CASSKLAGDLGIQYF	TGTGCCAGTAGTAAGTTGGCTGGGGATCTGGGCATTCAGTACTTC
few	TRBV6-6	TRBJ2-3	-	CASSYSLQGTDTQYF	TGTGCCAGCAGTTACTCCCTACAGGGCACAGATACGCAGTATTTT
-	TRBV19	TRBJ2-1	TRBD1	CASTRDRGLGDEQFF	TGTGCCAGTACCCGGGACAGGGGTCTGGGGGATGAGCAGTTCTTC
few	TRBV15	TRBJ1-4	TRBD1	CATSRPQGVAEKLFF	TGTGCCACCAGCAGACCCCAGGGGGTGGCGGAAAAACTGTTTTTT
-	TRBV5-8	TRBJ1-1	-	CASEEENTEAFF	TGTGCCAGCGAGGAGGAGAACACTGAAGCTTTCTTT
few	TRBV7-6	TRBJ2-1	TRBD2	CASSLMATSGDNEQFF	TGTGCCAGCAGCTTAATGGCCACTAGCGGGGACAATGAGCAGTTCTTC
few	TRBV30	TRBJ2-6	-	CALGATGANVLTF	TGTGCCTTGGGGGCCACTGGGGCCAACGTCCTGACTTTC
few	TRBV2	TRBJ1-6	-	CASTRDGNSPLHF	TGTGCCAGCACCCGGGACGGGAATTCACCCCTCCACTTT
few	TRBV15	TRBJ2-1	-	CATSRDHGTSSYNEQFF	TGTGCCACCAGCAGAGATCATGGAACGAGCTCCTACAATGAGCAGTTCTTC
few	TRBV2	TRBJ1-2	TRBD1	CASIGDRGYGYTF	TGTGCCAGCATTGGTGACAGGGGTTATGGCTACACCTTC
-	TRBV18	TRBJ2-7	TRBD2	CASSPEGLDYEQYF	TGTGCCAGCTCACCAGAGGGACTAGATTACGAGCAGTACTTC
-	TRBV28	TRBJ1-5	TRBD1	CASSFPDRGGQPQHF	TGTGCCAGCAGTTTCCCGGACAGGGGCGGTCAGCCCCAGCATTTT
few	TRBV6-1	TRBJ1-5	-	CAGSGKGGNQPQHF	TGTGCCGGATCAGGGAAGGGGGGCAATCAGCCCCAGCATTTT
few	TRBV6-6	TRBJ2-7	-	CASRISGTAYEQYF	TGTGCCAGCAGGATTAGCGGGACAGCCTACGAGCAGTACTTC
few	TRBV27	TRBJ1-1	TRBD1	CASSDRGGTEAFF	TGTGCCAGCAGTGACAGGGGCGGAACTGAAGCTTTCTTT
-	TRBV6-1	TRBJ2-4	-	CASSERGLNIQYF	TGTGCCAGCAGTGAACGGGGATTAAACATTCAGTACTTC
few	TRBV29-1	TRBJ2-4	-	CSVEPRLAKNIQYF	TGCAGCGTTGAACCCCGTTTAGCCAAAAACATTCAGTACTTC
few	TRBV4-3	TRBJ2-3	-	CASSQGPGDTQYF	TGCGCCAGCAGCCAAGGACCTGGAGATACGCAGTATTTT
-	TRBV28	TRBJ2-7	-	CASSLTGTLYEQYF	TGTGCCAGCAGTTTAACCGGGACATTATACGAGCAGTACTTC
-	TRBV4-3	TRBJ1-5	TRBD1	CASSQTTGGQPQHF	TGCGCCAGCAGCCAAACCACAGGGGGACAGCCCCAGCATTTT
few	TRBV25-1	TRBJ1-1	-	CASSDSSRASEAFF	TGTGCCAGCAGTGATTCAAGCAGGGCTAGTGAAGCTTTCTTT
few	TRBV2	TRBJ1-1	TRBD1	CASSGPQGDTEAFF	TGTGCCAGCAGTGGCCCACAGGGGGACACTGAAGCTTTCTTT
-	TRBV15	TRBJ1-2	-	CATSRDIGLYGYTF	TGTGCCACCAGCAGAGATATAGGCCTTTATGGCTACACCTTC